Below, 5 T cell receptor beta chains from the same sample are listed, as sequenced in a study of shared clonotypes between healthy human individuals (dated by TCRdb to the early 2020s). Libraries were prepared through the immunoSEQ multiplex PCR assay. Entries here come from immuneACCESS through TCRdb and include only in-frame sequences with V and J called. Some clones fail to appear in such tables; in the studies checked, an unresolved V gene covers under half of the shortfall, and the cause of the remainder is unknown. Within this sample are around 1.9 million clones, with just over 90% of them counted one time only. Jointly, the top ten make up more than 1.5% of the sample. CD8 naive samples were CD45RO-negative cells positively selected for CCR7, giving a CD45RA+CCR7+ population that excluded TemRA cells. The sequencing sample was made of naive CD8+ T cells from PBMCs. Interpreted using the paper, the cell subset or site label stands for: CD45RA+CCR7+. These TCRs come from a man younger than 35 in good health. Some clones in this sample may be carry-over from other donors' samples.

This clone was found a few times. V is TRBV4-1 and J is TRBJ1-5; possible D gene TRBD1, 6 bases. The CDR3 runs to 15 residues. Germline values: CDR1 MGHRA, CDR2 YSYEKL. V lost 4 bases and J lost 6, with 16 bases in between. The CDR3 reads CASSRGGGGSQPQHF. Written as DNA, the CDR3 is TGCGCCAGCAGCCGTGGGGGAGGGGGGTCTCAGCCCCAGCATTTT.

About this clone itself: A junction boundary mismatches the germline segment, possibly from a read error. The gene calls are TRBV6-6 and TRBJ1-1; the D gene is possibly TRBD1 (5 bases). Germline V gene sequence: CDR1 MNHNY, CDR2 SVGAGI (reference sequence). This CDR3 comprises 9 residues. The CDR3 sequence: CASSTRQRF. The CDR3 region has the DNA TGTGCCAGCAGCACCCGACAGCGCTTT.

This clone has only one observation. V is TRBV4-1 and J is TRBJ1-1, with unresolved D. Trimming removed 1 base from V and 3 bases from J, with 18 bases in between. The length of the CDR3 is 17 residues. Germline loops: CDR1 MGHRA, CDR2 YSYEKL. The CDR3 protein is CASSQGRANKLYTEAFF. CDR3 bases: TGCGCCAGCAGCCAAGGCCGGGCCAATAAGCTCTACACTGAAGCTTTCTTT.

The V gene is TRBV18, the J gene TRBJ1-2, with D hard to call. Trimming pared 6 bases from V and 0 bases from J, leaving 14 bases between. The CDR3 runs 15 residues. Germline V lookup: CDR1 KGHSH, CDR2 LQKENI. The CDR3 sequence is CASSSTAIANYGYTF. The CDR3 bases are TGTGCCAGCTCGTCCACAGCGATAGCTAACTATGGCTACACCTTC.

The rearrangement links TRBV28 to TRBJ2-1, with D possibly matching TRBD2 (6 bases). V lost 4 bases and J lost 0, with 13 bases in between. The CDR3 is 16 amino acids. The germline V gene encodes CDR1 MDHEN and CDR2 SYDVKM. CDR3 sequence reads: CASSSIAESSYNEQFF. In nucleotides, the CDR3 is TGTGCCAGCAGTTCAATAGCGGAGAGCTCCTACAATGAGCAGTTCTTC.